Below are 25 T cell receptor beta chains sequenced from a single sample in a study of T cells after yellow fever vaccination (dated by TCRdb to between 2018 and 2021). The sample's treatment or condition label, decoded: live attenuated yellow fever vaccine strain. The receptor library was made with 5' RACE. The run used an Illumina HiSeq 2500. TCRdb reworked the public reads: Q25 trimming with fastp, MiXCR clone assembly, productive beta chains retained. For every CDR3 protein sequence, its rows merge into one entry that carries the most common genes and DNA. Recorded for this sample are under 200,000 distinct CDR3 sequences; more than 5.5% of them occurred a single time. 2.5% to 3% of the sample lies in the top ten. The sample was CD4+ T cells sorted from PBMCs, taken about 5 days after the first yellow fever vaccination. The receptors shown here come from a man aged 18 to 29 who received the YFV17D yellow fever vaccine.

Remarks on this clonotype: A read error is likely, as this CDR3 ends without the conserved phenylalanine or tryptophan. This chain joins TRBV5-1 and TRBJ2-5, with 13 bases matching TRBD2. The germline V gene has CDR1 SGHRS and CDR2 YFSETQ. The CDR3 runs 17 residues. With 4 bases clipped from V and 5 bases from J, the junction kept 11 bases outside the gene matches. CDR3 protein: CASSEAPGLAGMETQYL. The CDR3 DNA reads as TGCGCCAGCAGCGAAGCCCCGGGACTAGCGGGGATGGAGACCCAGTACTTA.

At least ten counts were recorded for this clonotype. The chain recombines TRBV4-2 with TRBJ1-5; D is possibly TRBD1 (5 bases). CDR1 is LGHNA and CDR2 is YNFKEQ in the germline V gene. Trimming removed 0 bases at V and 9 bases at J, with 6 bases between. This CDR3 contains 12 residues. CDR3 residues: CASSQDRGPQHF. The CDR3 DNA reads TGTGCCAGCAGCCAAGATAGGGGGCCCCAGCATTTT.

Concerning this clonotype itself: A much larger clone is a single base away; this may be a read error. CDR3 DNA: TGTGCCAGCAGCTTAAGCGGGCCCTACAATAAGCAGTTCTTC. It encodes CASSLSGPYNKQFF. The gene calls are TRBV11-2 and TRBJ2-1; maybe TRBD2 (6 bases). Per germline, CDR1 SGHAT and CDR2 FQNNGV. The CDR3 covers 14 residues. Filled out from reference TRBV11-2 and TRBJ2-1, the complete variable domain reads EAGVAQSPRYKIIEKRQSVAFWCNPISGHATLYWYQQILGQGPKLLIQFQNNGVVDDSQLPKDRFSAERLKGVDSTLKIQPAKLEDSAVYLCASSLSGPYNKQFFGPGTRLTVL.

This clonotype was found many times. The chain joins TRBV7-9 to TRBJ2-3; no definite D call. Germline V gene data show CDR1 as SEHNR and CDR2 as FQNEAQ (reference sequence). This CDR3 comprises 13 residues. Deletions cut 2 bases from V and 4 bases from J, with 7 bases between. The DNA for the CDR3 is TGTGCCAGCAGCTTACGATGGCCAGATACGCAGTATTTT. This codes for CASSLRWPDTQYF.

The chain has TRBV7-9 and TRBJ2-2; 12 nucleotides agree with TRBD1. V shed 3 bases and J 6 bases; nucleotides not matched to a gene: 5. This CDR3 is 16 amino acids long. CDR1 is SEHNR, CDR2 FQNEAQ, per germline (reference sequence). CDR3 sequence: CASSFRGTGGSGELFF. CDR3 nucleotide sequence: TGTGCCAGCAGCTTTCGCGGGACAGGGGGCTCCGGGGAGCTGTTTTTT.

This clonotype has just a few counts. In DNA form, the CDR3 reads TGTGCCAGCAGTTACTTCCGAGACAGGGGCGCAGATACGCAGTATTTT. Protein: CASSYFRDRGADTQYF. The rearrangement joins TRBV6-2 or TRBV6-3 to TRBJ2-3; 8 bases align to TRBD1. CDR3 size: 16 residues. Germline V gene data show CDR1 as MNHEY and CDR2 as SVGEGT. With 1 base clipped from V and 4 bases from J, the junction kept 7 bases outside the gene matches.

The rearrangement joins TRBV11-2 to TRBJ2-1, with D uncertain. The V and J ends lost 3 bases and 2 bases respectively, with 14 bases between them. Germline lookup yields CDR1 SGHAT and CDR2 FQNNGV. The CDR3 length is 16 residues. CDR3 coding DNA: TGTGCCAGCAGCTTTGTTTTCTCTGCCGCCTACAATGAGCAGTTCTTC. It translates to CASSFVFSAAYNEQFF.

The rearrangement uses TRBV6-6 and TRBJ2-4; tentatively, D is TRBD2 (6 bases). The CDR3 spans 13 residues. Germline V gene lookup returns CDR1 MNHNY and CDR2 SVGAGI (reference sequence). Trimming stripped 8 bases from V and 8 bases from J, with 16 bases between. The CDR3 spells CASWRVEHDIQYF. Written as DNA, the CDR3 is TGTGCCAGCTGGAGGGTGGAACACGACATTCAGTACTTC.

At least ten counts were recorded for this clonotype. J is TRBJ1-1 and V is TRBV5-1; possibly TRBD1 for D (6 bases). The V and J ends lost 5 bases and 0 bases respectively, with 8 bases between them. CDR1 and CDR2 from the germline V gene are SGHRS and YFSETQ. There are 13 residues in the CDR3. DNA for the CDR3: TGCGCCAGCAGTGACAGGCTGAACACTGAAGCTTTCTTT. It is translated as CASSDRLNTEAFF.

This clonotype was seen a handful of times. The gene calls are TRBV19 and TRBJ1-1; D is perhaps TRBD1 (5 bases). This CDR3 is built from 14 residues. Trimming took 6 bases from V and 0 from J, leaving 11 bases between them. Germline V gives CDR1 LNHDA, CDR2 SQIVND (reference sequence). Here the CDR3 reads CASRAGNLNTEAFF. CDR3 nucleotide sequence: TGTGCCAGTAGGGCAGGGAACTTGAACACTGAAGCTTTCTTT.

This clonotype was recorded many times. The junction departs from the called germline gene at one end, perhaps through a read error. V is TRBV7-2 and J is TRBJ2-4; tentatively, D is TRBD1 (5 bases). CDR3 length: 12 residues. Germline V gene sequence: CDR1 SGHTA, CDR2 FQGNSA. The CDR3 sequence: CASSLRGPNPDF. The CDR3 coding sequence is TGTGCCAGCAGCTTAAGGGGCCCCAACCCCGACTTC.

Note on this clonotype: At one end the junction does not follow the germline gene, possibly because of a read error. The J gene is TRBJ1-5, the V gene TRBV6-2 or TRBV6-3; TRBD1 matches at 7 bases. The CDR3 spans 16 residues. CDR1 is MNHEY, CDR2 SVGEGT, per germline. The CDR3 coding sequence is TGTGCCAGCAGCTCCCCGGGGGGAGGGGGCAATCACCCCCAGCATTTT. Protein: CASSSPGGGGNHPQHF.

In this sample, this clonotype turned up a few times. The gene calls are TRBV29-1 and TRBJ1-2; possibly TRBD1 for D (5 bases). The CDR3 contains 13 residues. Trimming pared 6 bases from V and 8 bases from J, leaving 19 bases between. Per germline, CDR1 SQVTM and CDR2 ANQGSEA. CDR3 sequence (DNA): TGCAGCGTCCCTCGCGGGGGGGATGGAGGCTACACCTTC. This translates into CSVPRGGDGGYTF.

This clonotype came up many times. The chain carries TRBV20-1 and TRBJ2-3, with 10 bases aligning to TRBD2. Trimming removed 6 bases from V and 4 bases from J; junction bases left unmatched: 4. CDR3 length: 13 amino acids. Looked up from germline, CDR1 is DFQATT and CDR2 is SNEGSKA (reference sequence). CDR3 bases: TGCAGTGCCCCACTAGCGGGGTCAGATACGCAGTATTTT. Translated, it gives CSAPLAGSDTQYF.

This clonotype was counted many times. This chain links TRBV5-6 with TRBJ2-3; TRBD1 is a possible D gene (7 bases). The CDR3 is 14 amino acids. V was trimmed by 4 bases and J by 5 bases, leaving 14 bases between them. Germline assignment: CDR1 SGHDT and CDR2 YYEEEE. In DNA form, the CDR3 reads TGTGCCAGCAGCGCGGGGACAGCGCTAGATACGCAGTATTTT. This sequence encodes CASSAGTALDTQYF. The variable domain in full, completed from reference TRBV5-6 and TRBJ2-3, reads DAGVTQSPTHLIKTRGQQVTLRCSPKSGHDTVSWYQQALGQGPQFIFQYYEEEERQRGNFPDRFSGHQFPNYSSELNVNALLLGDSALYLCASSAGTALDTQYFGPGTRLTVL.

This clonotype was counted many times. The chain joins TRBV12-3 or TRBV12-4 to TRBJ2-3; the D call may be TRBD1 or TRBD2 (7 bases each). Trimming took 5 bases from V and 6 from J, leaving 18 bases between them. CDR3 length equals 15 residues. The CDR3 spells CASSPQGGVLDTQYF. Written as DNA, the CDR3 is TGTGCCAGCAGTCCGCAGGGGGGGGTACTGGATACGCAGTATTTT.

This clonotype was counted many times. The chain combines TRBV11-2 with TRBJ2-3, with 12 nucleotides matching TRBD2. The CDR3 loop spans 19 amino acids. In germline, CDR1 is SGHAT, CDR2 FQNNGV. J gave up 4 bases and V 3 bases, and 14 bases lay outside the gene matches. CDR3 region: CASSFGLAGHIRPPDTQYF. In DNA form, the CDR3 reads TGTGCCAGCAGCTTCGGACTAGCGGGGCATATTCGCCCCCCAGATACGCAGTATTTT.

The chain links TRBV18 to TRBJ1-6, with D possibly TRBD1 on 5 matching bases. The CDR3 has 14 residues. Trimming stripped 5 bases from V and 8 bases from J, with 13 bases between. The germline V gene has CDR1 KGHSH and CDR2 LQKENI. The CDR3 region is CASSSTDNDSPLHF. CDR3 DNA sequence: TGTGCCAGCTCATCGACAGATAATGATTCACCCCTCCACTTT.

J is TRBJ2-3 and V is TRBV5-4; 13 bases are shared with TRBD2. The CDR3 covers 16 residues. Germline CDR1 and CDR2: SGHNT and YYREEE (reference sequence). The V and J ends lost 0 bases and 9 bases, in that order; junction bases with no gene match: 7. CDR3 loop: CASSLEGTSGAGTQYF. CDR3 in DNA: TGTGCCAGCAGCTTGGAGGGGACTAGCGGGGCCGGGACGCAGTATTTT.

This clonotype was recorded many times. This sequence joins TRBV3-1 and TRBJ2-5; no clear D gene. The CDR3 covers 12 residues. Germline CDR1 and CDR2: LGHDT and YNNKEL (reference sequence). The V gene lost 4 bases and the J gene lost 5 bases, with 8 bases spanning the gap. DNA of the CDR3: TGTGCCAGCAGCCGTCTTTTGGAGACCCAGTACTTC. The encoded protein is CASSRLLETQYF.

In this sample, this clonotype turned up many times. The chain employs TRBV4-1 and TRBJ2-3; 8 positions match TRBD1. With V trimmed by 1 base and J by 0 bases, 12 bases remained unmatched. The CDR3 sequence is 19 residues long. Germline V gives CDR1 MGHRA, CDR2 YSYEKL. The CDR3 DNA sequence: TGCGCCAGCAGCCAAGGGGTCTGGGACAGGACCCTAAGCACAGATACGCAGTATTTT. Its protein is CASSQGVWDRTLSTDTQYF.

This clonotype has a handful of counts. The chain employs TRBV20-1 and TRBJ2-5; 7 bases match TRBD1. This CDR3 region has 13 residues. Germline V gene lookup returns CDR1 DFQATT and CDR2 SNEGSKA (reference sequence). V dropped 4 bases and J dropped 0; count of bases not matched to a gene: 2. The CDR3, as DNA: TGCAGTGCTACACAGGGGAACCAAGAGACCCAGTACTTC. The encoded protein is CSATQGNQETQYF.

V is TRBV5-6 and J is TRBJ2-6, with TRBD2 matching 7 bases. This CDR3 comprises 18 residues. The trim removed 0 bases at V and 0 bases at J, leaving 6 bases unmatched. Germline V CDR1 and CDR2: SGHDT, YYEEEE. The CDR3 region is CASSLEAGLISGANVLTF. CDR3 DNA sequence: TGTGCCAGCAGCTTGGAAGCGGGATTAATCTCTGGGGCCAACGTCCTGACTTTC.

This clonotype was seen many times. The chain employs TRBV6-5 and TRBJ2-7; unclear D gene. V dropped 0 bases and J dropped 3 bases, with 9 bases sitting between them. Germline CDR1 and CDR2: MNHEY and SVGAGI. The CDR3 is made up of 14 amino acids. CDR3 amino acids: CASSYSYSDYEQYF. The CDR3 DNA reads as TGTGCCAGCAGTTACTCGTACAGTGACTACGAGCAGTACTTC.

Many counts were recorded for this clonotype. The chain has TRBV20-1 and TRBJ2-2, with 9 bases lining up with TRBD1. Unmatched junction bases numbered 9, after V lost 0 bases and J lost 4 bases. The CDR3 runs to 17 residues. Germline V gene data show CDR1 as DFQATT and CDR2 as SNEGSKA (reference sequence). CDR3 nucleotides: TGCAGTGCTAGAGACTCGATAGACAGGGGGGTCACCGGGGAGCTGTTTTTT. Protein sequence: CSARDSIDRGVTGELFF.